Sequencing of this TCR beta chain was carried out in a study of Ad26.COV2.S vaccination and SARS-CoV-2 variants. Study-level information: Intramuscular Ad26.COV2.S doses were given once or twice, 56 days apart. Study conclusions and caveats: The authors reported substantial breadth in spike-specific CD8+ and CD4+ T cell responses after vaccination. Those who received vaccine or placebo ended up with similar non-spike TCR breadth.

About this clone itself: Its antigen remains unknown.

V gave up 1 base and J gave up 6 bases, with 20 bases separating them. Germline V lookup: CDR1 SGHVS, CDR2 FNYEAQ. This CDR3 spans 17 amino acids. The sample's treatment: about 20 received Ad26.COV2.S at low or high dose, single or two shots; roughly five received placebo; per-sample allocation not given. Sampling was done on day 63 after the first vaccine or placebo injection. Produced via immunoSEQ multiplex PCR; TCRdb's table is partial and in-frame only. The profile shows approximately 360,000 clones, roughly 80% of them singletons. The sequenced sample was peripheral blood, obtained in a trial of Ad26.COV2.S vaccine versus placebo. The receptor comes from a person between 18 and 60 years old who received the Ad26.COV2.S COVID-19 vaccine or a placebo. This chain links TRBV7-6 with TRBJ2-3; tentatively, D is TRBD1 or TRBD2 (5 bases each). This CDR3 is CASSLVGRDRGGDTQYF. Here the CDR3 DNA reads TGTGCCAGCAGCTTAGTGGGCCGGGACCGCGGTGGCGATACGCAGTATTTT. Together with reference TRBV7-6 and TRBJ2-3, the CDR3 gives the full variable domain: GAGVSQSPRYKVTKRGQDVALRCDPISGHVSLYWYRQALGQGPEFLTYFNYEAQQDKSGLPNDRFSAERPEGSISTLTIQRTEQRDSAMYRCASSLVGRDRGGDTQYFGPGTRLTVL.